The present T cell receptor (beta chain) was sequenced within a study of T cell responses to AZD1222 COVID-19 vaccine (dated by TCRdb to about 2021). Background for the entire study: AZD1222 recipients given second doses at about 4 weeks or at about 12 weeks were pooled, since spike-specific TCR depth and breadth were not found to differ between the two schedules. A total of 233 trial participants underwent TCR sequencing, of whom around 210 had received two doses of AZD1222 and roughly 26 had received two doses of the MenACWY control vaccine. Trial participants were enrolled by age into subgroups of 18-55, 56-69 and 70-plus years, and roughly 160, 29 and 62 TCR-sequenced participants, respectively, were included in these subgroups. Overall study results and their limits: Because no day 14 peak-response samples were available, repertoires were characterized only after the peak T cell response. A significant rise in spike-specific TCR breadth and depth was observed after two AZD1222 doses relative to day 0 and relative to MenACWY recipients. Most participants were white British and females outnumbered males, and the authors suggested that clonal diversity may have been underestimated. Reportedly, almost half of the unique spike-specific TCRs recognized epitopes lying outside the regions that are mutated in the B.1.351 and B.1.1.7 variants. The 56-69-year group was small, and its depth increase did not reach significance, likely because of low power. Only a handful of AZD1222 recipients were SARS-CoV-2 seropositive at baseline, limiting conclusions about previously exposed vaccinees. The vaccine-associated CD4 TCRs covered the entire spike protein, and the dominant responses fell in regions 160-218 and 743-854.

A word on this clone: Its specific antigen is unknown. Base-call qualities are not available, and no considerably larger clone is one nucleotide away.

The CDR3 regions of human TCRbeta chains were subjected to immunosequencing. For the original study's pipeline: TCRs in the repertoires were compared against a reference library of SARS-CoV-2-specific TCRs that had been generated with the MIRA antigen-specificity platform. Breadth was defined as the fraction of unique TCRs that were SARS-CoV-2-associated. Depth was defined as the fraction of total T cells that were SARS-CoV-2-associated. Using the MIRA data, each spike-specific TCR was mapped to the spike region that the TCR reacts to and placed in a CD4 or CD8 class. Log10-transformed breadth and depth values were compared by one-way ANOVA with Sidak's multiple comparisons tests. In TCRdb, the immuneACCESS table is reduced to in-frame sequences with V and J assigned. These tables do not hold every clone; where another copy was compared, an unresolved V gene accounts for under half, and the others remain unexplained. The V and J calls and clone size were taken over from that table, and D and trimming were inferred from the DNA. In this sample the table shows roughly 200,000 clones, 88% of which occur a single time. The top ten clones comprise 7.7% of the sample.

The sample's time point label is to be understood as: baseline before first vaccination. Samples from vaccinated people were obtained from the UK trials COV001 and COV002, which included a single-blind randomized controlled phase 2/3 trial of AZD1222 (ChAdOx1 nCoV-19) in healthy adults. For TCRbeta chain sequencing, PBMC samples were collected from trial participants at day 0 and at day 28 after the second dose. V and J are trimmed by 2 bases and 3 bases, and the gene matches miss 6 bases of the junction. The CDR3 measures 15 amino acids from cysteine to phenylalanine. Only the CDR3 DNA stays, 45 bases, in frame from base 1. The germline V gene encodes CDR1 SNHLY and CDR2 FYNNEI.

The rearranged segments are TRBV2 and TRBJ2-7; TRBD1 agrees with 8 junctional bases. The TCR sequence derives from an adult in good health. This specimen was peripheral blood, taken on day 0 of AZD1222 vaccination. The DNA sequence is TGTGCCAGCAGTGAATGGGCAGGGGGCCTCTACGAGCAGTACTTC. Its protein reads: CASSEWAGGLYEQYF.